This T cell receptor beta chain was sequenced during a study of molecular identifiers for immune sequencing clone quantification (dated by TCRdb to 2017 to 2018). Describing the broader study: For a replicate experiment, the RNA from either approximately 20,000 or 100,000 naive CD8 T cells was divided into five aliquots, and four of those aliquots went on to sequencing. This methods study benchmarked molecular-identifier clustering-based TCR repertoire sequencing (MIDCIRS) and TCR RNA copy counting, using CD8 T cells to do so.

Libraries of naive CD8 T cells were generated from roughly 21,000 to 960,000 sorted cells, with 10%, 30% or 50% of the purified RNA used. Naive CD8 T cells were FACS-sorted as CD8+CD4-CCR7+CD45RA+ on a BD FACSAria II into RLT Plus buffer. Nine to eleven TCR copies' worth of Jurkat RNA were spiked into about 20,000-1,100,000 naive CD8 T cell samples to test detection sensitivity. CD8 T cells were enriched with RosetteSep CD8+ T Cell Enrichment Cocktail and Ficoll-Paque, followed by ACK red cell lysis. Paper-wide results and their limitations: Clones above 20 RNA copies held over 97% of molecules in CMV-specific effector cells but under 1% in naive cells. Modeling indicated approximately 3.1 TCR RNA copies recovered per cell, compared with about 9.7 by digital PCR, which implies a capture efficiency of 25% to 35%. Spiked-in Jurkat TCR RNA (approximately 10 copies' worth), which is not part of the donor repertoire, was contained in the naive libraries. When barcode sub-clustering was left out, chimeric consensus sequences inflated TCR diversity, with chimeras reaching as high as 47%. A single cell's worth of spiked-in Jurkat TCR RNA was reported detectable even among one million naive CD8 T cells. Highly expanded clone sizes could be underestimated if identical TCR molecules share a barcode.

Libraries were made using PCR. The reads were generated on an Illumina HiSeq 4000. Bulk TCR libraries were made following a previously described method, with the TCR primers given in Table S5. Purification of total RNA was performed with the Qiagen AllPrep DNA/RNA kit. Before analysis, reads from multiple sequencing runs of the same library were pooled. Turning to the authors' computational methods: Only reads with exact TCR constant sequence were kept, trimmed to 150 nt, and grouped by their 12-nt molecular barcodes. Reads inside each barcode group were sub-clustered using a 15% Levenshtein threshold, and a quality-weighted consensus sequence was constructed for each RNA molecule. Non-functional sequences were excluded, and lower-count sequences lying one edit away from another sequence were also excluded. Based on fitting two negative binomial distributions, any barcode sub-cluster with under 20% of the maximum read count was discarded. The public reads were run again by TCRdb, first through fastp at Q25 and then through MiXCR, and only productive beta chains were kept. Duplicate CDR3 protein sequences are folded into a single record with the most common DNA and genes. TCRdb, not the authors, supplied the V and J calls. For this sample there are about 89,000 distinct CDR3 sequences; under 20% appear just once. The ten largest make up 0.7% to 0.95% of the sample.

The sample holds a few counts of this clonotype. Its specific antigen is unknown. It has no much larger one-base neighbor in the sample; base qualities were not kept. Sequenced sample: naive CD8+ T cells from blood, with Jurkat cell RNA spiked in. This sample's cell subset or site label indicates: FACS-sorted CD8+CD4-CCR7+CD45RA+ naive T cells. The receptor's source is a human donor in good health. Some libraries in this study had Jurkat cell RNA spiked in.

The nucleotides are TGTGCCATCAGTGAGTCTGGGGATCAGCCCCAGCATTTT. Its protein reads: CAISESGDQPQHF. In this chain, TRBV10-3 is recombined with TRBJ1-5; no D segment can be confidently identified. From the cysteine up to the phenylalanine, the CDR3 has a length of 13 residues. The retained sequence is limited to the CDR3, 39 bases, with the frame set at the first base. V was cut back by 0 bases and J by 5 bases, leaving a gap of 5 bases between them. The germline V gene provides CDR1 ENHRY and CDR2 SYGVKD.